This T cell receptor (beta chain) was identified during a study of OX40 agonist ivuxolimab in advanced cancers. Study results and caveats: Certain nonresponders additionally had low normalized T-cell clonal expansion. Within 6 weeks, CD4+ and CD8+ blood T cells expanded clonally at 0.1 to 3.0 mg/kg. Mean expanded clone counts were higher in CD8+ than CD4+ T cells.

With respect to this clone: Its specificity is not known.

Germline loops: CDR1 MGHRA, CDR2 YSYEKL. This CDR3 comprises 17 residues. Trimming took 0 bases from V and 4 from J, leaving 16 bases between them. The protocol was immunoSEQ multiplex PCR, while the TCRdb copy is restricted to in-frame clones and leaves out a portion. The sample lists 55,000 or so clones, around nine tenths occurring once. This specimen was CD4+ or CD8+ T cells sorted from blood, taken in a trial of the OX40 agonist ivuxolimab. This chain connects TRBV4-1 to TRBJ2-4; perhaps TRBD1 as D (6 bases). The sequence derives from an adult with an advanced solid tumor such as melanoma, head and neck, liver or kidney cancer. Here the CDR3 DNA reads TGCGCCAGCAGCCAAGATGGACCAGGGGCAGATAAAAACATTCAGTACTTC. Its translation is CASSQDGPGADKNIQYF.